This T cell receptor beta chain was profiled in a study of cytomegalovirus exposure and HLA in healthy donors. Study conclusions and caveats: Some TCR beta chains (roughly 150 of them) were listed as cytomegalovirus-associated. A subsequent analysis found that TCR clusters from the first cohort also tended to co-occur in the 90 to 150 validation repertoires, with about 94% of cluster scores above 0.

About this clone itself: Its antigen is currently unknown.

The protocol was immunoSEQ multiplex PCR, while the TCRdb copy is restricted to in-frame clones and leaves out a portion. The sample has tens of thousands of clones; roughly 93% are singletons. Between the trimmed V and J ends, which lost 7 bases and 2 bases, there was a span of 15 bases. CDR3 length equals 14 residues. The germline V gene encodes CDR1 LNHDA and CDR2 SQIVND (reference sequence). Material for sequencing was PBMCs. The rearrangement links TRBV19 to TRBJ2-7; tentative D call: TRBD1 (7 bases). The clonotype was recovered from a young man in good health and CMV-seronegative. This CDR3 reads CASTRRGDTYEQYF. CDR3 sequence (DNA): TGTGCCAGTACCCGCAGGGGGGACACCTACGAGCAGTACTTC.